Detailed here is one T cell receptor beta chain. What was sequenced were expressed TCRB transcripts, since all of the isolated RNA had been reverse transcribed. The method was immunoSEQ multiplex PCR; TCRdb's version includes in-frame clones alone and lacks a portion of them. The sample contains just over 600,000 clones, about a sixth of which appear only once. The entry originates in a study of beta chain features in type 1 diabetes. This TCR came from a man aged 18-30 years in good health. Source material: naive CD4+ T cells from blood.

For the CDR3, the DNA is TGTGCCTGGAGGTGGCAGTCCTACGAGCAGTACTTC. This gives the protein CAWRWQSYEQYF. The V and J genes are TRBV30 and TRBJ2-7; no definite D call. V was pared by 3 bases and J by 1 base, with 7 bases between. The CDR3 has 12 amino acids. Per the germline V gene, CDR1 is GTSNPN and CDR2 is SVGIG (reference sequence). Based on the CDR3 plus reference TRBV30 and TRBJ2-7, the full variable domain is SQTIHQWPATLVQPVGSPLSLECTVEGTSNPNLYWYRQAAGRGLQLLFYSVGIGQISSEVPQNLSASRPQDRQFILSSKKLLLSDSGFYLCAWRWQSYEQYFGPGTRLTVT.